The sequence of this TCR beta chain was determined in a study of brain T cells in children with intractable seizures. Study-level results: HCMV serostatus was not known, and viral specificity came from CDR3 similarity only.

Specified time point: blood from clinic visit 5 months post-surgery; TSC patient then seizure free. Sequencing was limited to surgery cases with top T cell transcript signatures in brain tissue. About this clone: Its antigen is unknown.

Data came from immunoSEQ multiplex PCR; TCRdb stores just in-frame clones and leaves some out. The data contain approximately 330,000 clones, roughly 93% of them singletons. V gave up 0 bases and J gave up 0 bases, with 10 bases separating them. CDR1 and CDR2 (germline): SGDLS, YYNGEE. CDR3 length: 16 residues. The source material was peripheral blood, sampled less than 6 months after surgery. The sequence was obtained from a boy in the first two years of life with tuberous sclerosis and intractable seizures. The rearrangement joins TRBV9 to TRBJ1-3; D unresolved. The CDR3 bases are TGTGCCAGCAGCGTAGTCCCCTCAGGCTCTGGAAACACCATATATTTT. Its protein is CASSVVPSGSGNTIYF.